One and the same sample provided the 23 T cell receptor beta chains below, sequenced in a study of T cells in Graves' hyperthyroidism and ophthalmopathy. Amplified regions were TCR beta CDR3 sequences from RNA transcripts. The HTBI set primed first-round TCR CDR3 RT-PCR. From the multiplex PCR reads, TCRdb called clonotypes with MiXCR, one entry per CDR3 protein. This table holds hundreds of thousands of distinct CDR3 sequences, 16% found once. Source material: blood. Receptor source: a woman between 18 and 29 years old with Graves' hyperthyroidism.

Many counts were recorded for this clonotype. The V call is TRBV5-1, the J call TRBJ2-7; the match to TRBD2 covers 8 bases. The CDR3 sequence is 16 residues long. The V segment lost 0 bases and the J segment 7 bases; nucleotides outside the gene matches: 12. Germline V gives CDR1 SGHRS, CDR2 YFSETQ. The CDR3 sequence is CASSLARTSRRDEQYF. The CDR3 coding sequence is TGCGCCAGCAGCTTGGCTCGGACTAGCCGGAGAGATGAGCAGTACTTC.

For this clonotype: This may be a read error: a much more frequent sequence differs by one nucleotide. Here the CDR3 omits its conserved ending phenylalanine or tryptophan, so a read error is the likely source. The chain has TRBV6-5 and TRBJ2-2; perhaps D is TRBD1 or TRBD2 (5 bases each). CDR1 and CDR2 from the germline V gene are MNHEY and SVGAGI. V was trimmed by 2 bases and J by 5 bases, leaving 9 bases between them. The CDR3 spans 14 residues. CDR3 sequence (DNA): TGTGCCAGCAGTTACCATGGGGGAACCGGGGAGCTGTTTTTA. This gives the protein CASSYHGGTGELFL.

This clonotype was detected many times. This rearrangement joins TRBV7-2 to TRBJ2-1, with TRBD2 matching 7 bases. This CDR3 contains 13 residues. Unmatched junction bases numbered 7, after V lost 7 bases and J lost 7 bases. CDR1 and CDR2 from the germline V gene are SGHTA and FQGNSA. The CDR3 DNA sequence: TGTGCCAGCAACCGATACGGGGGGAATGAGCAGTTCTTC. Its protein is CASNRYGGNEQFF.

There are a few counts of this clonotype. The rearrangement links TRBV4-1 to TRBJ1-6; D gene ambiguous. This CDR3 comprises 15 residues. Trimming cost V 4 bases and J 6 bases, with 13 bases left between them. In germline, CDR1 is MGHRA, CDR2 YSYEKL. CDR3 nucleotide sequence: TGCGCCAGCAGCCTGCATGTTTCTAGTAATTCACCCCTCCACTTT. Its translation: CASSLHVSSNSPLHF.

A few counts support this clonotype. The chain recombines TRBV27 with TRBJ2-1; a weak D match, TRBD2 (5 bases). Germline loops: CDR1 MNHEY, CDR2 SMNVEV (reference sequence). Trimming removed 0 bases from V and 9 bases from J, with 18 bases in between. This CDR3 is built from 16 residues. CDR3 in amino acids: CASSLSDGRRGGEQFF. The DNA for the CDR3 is TGTGCCAGCAGTTTATCGGATGGAAGGCGAGGAGGTGAGCAGTTCTTC.

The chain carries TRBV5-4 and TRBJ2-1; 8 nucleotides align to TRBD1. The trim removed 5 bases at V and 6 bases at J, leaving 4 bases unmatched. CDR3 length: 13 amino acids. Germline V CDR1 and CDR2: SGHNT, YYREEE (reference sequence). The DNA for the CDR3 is TGTGCCAGCAGGAATGGACAGGGCAATGAGCAGTTCTTC. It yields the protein CASRNGQGNEQFF.

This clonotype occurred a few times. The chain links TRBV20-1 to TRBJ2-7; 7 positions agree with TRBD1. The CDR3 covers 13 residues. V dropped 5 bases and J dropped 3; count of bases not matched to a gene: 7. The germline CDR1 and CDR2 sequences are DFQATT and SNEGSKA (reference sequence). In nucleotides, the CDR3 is TGCAGTGCTCGACCAGGGGGAGACTACGAGCAGTACTTC. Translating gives CSARPGGDYEQYF.

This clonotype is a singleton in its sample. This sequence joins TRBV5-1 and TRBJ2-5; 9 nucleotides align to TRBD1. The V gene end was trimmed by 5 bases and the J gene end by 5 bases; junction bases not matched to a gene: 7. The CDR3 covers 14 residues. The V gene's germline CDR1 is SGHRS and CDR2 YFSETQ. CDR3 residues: CASRPGQGGETQYF. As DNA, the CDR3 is TGCGCCAGCAGGCCGGGACAGGGAGGGGAGACCCAGTACTTC.

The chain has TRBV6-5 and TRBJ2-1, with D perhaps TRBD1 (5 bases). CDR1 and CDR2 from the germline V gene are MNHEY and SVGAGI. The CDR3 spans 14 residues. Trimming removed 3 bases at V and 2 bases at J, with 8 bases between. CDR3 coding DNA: TGTGCCAGCAGTTATTCGGACACCTACAATGAGCAGTTCTTC. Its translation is CASSYSDTYNEQFF.

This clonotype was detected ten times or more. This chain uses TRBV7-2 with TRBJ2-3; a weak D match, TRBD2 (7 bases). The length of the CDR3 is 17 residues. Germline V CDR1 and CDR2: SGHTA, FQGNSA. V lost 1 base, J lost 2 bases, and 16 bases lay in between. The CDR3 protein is CASSLDGGGPFTDTQYF. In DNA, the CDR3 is TGTGCCAGCAGCTTAGACGGCGGGGGCCCTTTCACAGATACGCAGTATTTT.

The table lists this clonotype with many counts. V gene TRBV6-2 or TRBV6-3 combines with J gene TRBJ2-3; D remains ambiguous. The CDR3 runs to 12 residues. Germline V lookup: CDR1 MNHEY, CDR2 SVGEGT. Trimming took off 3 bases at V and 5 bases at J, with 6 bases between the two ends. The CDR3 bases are TGTGCCAGCAGTTATGAGCGAGATACGCAGTATTTT. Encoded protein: CASSYERDTQYF.

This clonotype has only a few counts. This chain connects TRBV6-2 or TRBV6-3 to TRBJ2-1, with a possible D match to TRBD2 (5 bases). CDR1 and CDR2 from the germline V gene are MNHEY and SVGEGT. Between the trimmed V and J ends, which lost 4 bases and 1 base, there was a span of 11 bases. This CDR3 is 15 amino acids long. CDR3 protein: CASSSGSGSYNEQFF. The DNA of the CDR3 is TGTGCCAGCAGTTCAGGATCGGGATCCTACAATGAGCAGTTCTTC.

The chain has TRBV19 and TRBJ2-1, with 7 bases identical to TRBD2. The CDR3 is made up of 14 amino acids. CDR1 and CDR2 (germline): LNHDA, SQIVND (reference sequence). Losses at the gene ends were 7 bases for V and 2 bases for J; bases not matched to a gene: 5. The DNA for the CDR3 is TGTGCCAGTAAAAGCGGGATTACCTACAATGAGCAGTTCTTC. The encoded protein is CASKSGITYNEQFF.

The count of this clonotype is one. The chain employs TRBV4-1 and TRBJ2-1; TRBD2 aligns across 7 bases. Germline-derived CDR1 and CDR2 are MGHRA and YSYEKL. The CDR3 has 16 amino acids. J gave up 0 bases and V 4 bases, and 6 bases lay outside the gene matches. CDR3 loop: CASSPFRDYSYNEQFF. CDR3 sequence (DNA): TGCGCCAGCAGCCCATTCCGGGACTACTCCTACAATGAGCAGTTCTTC.

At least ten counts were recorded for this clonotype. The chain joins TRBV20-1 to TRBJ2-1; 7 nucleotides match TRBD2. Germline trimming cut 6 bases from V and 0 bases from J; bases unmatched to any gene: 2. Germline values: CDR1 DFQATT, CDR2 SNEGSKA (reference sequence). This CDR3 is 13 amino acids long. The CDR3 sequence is CSAPSGSYNEQFF. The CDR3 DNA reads TGCAGTGCCCCTAGCGGCTCCTACAATGAGCAGTTCTTC.

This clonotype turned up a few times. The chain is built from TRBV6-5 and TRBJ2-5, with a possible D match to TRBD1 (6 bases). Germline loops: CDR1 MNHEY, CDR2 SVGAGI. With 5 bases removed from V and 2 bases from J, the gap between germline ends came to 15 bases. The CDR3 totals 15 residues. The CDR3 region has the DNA TGTGCCAGCAGTGGAACGACAGGAAGTCAAGAGACCCAGTACTTC. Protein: CASSGTTGSQETQYF.

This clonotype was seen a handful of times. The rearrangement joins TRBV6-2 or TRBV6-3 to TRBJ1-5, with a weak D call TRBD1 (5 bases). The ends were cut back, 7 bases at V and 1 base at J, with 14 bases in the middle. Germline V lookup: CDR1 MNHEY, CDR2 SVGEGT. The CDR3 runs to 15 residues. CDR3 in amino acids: CASNYQGKSNQPQHF. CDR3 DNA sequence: TGTGCCAGCAACTACCAGGGTAAAAGCAATCAGCCCCAGCATTTT.

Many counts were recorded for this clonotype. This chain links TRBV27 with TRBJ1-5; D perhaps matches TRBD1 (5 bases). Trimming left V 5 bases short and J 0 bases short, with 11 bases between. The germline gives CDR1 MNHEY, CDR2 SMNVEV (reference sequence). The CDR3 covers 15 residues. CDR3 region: CASSGGQYSNQPQHF. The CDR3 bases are TGTGCCAGCAGTGGGGGTCAGTATAGCAATCAGCCCCAGCATTTT.

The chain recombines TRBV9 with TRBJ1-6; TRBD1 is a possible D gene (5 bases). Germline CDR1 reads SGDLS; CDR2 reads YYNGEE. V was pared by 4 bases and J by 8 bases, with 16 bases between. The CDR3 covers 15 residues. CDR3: CASSLRAGTDSPLHF. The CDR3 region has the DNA TGTGCCAGCAGCCTCCGGGCAGGGACGGATTCACCCCTCCACTTT. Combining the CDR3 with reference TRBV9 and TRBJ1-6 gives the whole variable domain DSGVTQTPKHLITATGQRVTLRCSPRSGDLSVYWYQQSLDQGLQFLIQYYNGEERAKGNILERFSAQQFPDLHSELNLSSLELGDSALYFCASSLRAGTDSPLHFGNGTRLTVT.

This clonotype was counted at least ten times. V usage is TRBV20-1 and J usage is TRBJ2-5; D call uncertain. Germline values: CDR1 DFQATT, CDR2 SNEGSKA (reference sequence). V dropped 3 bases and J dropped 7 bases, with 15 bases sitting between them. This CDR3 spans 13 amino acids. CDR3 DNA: TGCAGTGCTAGCGTTGCCATTCTAGGGACCCAGTACTTC. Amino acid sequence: CSASVAILGTQYF.

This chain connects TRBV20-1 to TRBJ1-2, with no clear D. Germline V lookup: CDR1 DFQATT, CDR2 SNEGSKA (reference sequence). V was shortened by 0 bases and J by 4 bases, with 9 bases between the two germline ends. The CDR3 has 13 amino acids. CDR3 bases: TGCAGTGCTAGAGATGGTGGAGGCTATGGCTACACCTTC. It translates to CSARDGGGYGYTF.

This CDR3 reads CSASGNDEKLFF. The CDR3 nucleotides read TGCAGTGCTAGCGGGAACGATGAAAAACTGTTTTTT. This chain connects TRBV20-1 to TRBJ1-4; no definite D call. The germline gives CDR1 DFQATT, CDR2 SNEGSKA (reference sequence). With 3 bases removed from V and 6 bases from J, the gap between germline ends came to 8 bases. The CDR3 spans 12 residues.

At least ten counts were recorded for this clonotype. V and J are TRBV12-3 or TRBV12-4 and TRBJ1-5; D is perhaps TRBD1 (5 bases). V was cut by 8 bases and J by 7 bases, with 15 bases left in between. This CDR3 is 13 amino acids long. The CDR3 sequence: CASGDSGRQPQHF. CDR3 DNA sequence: TGTGCCAGCGGTGACTCAGGGCGGCAGCCCCAGCATTTT.